Below, 2 T cell receptor beta chains from the same sample are listed, as sequenced in a study of blood T cell repertoires in COVID-19 (dated by TCRdb to the early 2020s). The method behind the library was the immunoSEQ multiplex PCR assay. Held by TCRdb, this immuneACCESS table contains in-frame sequences only and omits some clones. Under half of the omission traces to an unresolved V gene where checked; the cause of the rest is unknown. Here the sample has 35,000 to 55,000 clones; 70% to 90% occur a single time. The ten largest clonotypes hold around 3.5% of the sample. The sample was peripheral blood. All receptors come from a human donor in a cohort sampled during active COVID-19.

The chain recombines TRBV29-1 with TRBJ1-1, with D possibly matching TRBD1 (5 bases). The CDR3 extends over 15 amino acids. Per the germline V gene, CDR1 is SQVTM and CDR2 is ANQGSEA. The V end was cut by 4 bases, the J end by 0 bases, with 15 bases between. The CDR3, as DNA: TGCAGCGTTGCGGCAGGGTGGGGAATGAACACTGAAGCTTTCTTT. Its protein product is CSVAAGWGMNTEAFF.

In its sample, this clone was seen a few times. The rearrangement joins TRBV28 to TRBJ2-4; 8 bases align to TRBD1. V was pared by 2 bases and J by 0 bases, with 15 bases of the junction left unmatched. The CDR3 runs 20 residues. CDR1 and CDR2 from the germline V gene are MDHEN and SYDVKM. CDR3 DNA sequence: TGTGCCAGCAGTTTAGTATCTCGATTGACAGGGGACATAGCCAAAAACATTCAGTACTTC. Amino acid sequence: CASSLVSRLTGDIAKNIQYF.